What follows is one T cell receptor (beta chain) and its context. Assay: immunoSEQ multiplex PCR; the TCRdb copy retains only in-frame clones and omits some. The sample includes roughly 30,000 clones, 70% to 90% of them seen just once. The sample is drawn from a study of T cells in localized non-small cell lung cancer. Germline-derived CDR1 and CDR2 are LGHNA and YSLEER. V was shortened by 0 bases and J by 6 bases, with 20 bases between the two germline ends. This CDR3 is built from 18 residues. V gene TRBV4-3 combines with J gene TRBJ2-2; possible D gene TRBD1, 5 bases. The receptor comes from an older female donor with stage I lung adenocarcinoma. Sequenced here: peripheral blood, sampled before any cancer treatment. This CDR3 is CASSQDSWGLGGPGELFF. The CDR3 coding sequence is TGCGCCAGCAGCCAAGATTCCTGGGGCCTGGGTGGACCCGGGGAGCTGTTTTTT.